This TCR beta chain came from a study of T cells in Graves' hyperthyroidism and ophthalmopathy. For the study at large: Specimen type is peripheral blood, collected at initial diagnosis prior to any treatment.

In germline, CDR1 is SGHTA, CDR2 FQGNSA. The CDR3 is 17 amino acids. Trimming removed 5 bases from V and 1 base from J, with 19 bases in between. A sample of blood taken at first hyperthyroidism diagnosis preceded any ophthalmopathy symptoms. Researchers took RNA transcripts and amplified the TCR beta CDR3 regions from them. The HTBI primer set was used in a first-round RT-PCR of the TCR CDR3. TCRdb passed the multiplex PCR reads through MiXCR, listing each CDR3 protein once. The repertoire holds some 400,000 distinct CDR3 sequences, with about 13% as singletons. This clonotype was counted ten times or more. Its antigen remains unknown. Points from the study as a whole: Ophthalmopathy onset followed model prediction by a median around 6.9 months.

The receptor was derived from a man in his thirties or forties with Graves' hyperthyroidism that later progressed to Graves' ophthalmopathy. The sample consisted of blood. The chain uses TRBV7-2 and TRBJ2-3; weak D call: TRBD1 (5 bases). The CDR3 sequence is CASSPRQLPLGTDTQYF. CDR3 coding DNA: TGTGCCAGCAGCCCGAGACAGCTTCCCCTTGGCACAGATACGCAGTATTTT.